The clone carrying this T cell receptor beta chain was found a few times. Its antigen is as yet unknown. Focal radiation plus CTLA-4 blockade with ipilimumab was given to patients with chemo-refractory metastatic non-small-cell lung cancer. The germline CDR1 and CDR2 sequences are MNHNY and SVGAGI (reference sequence). Trimming removed 2 bases at V and 4 bases at J, with 10 bases between. This CDR3 is built from 14 residues. This sample stems from a study of radiotherapy plus CTLA-4 blockade in lung cancer. The wider study: In about 20% of patients, objective responses were seen; 30% to 35% had disease control.

Assay used: immunoSEQ multiplex PCR; TCRdb lists only in-frame clones, some missing. In the table there are around 38,000 clones, 80% to 90% of which are singletons. Whole-study findings and limits: Together with interferon-beta, which increased in serum after radiation, early dynamic changes in blood T cell clones were reportedly the best predictors of response. Once radiotherapy plus ipilimumab had been given, TCR clones derived from tumor expanded in blood.

The chain carries TRBV6-6 and TRBJ2-3, with D possibly matching TRBD1 (5 bases). Material: peripheral blood, obtained from a patient treated with radiotherapy plus ipilimumab. This clonotype was sampled from a human donor with non-small cell lung cancer whose response to radiotherapy plus ipilimumab could not be evaluated. CDR3: CASSYRGRADTQYF. The CDR3 region has the DNA TGTGCCAGCAGTTACAGGGGTCGCGCAGATACGCAGTATTTT.